In its sample, the clone carrying this TCR beta chain was seen once. The sample is drawn from a study of T cell changes during pregnancy in multiple sclerosis. In germline, CDR1 is SEHNR, CDR2 FQNEAQ (reference sequence). The J segment lost 1 base and the V segment lost 1 base, leaving 1 base of the junction unmatched. There are 15 residues in the CDR3. Sequencing was performed with immunoSEQ multiplex PCR; in TCRdb, only in-frame clones are kept and a portion is missing. The table records 45,000 to 55,000 clones, 80% to 95% of them present only once. Sequencing was performed on CD4+ T cells from peripheral blood mononuclear cells, taken after pregnancy. This TCR was sampled from a female donor in good health, enrolled as a control in a pregnancy study. The chain carries TRBV7-9 and TRBJ1-1; 9 positions match TRBD1. The CDR3 loop is CASSLGTGENTEAFF. The CDR3 bases are TGTGCCAGCAGCTTAGGGACAGGGGAGAACACTGAAGCTTTCTTT.